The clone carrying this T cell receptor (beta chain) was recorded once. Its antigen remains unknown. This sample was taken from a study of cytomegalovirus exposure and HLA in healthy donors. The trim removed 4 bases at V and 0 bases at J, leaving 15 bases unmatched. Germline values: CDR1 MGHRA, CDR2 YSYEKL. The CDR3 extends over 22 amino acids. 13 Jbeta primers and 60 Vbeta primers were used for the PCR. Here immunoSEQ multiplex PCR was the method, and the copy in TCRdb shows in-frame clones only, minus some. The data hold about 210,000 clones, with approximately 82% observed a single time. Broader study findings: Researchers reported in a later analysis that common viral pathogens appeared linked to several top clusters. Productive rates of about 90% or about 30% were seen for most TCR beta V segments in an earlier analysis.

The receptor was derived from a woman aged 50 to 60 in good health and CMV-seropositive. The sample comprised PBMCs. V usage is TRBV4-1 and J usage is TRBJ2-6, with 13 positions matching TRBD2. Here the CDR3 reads CASSPRITGTSGANSGANVLTF. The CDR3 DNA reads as TGCGCCAGCAGCCCGAGGATTACCGGGACTAGCGGGGCCAACTCTGGGGCCAACGTCCTGACTTTC.